The source of this T cell receptor beta chain is a study of shared clonotypes between healthy human individuals. Turning to the study itself: The cohort comprised a couple of women and a few men. Their ages spanned 18 to 49 years.

Sequenced by immunoSEQ multiplex PCR; TCRdb stores in-frame clones only, minus some. The sample consists of some 1.1 million clones, roughly 80% of them appearing once. As for this clone: The target antigen is unknown.

In the CD4+ fraction, cells were divided into CD45RA+ naive and CD45RA-negative memory subsets. This CDR3 is built from 14 residues. V gave up 3 bases and J gave up 4 bases, with 12 bases separating them. Germline V gene data show CDR1 as MDHEN and CDR2 as SYDVKM. Study-wide results and limits: Limitation of the genetic and exposure-history diversity represented came from the few donors. Clonotypes that were shared across four donors made up around 5% of naive CD4 clonotypes.

The sequencing sample was made of memory CD4+ T cells from PBMCs. The subset here: CD45RA-negative fraction. The receptor comes from a young man in good health. Some clones in this sample may be carry-over from other donors' samples. The rearrangement joins TRBV28 to TRBJ1-2, with D hard to call. This CDR3 reads CASSFAQNFYGYTF. The CDR3 nucleotides are TGTGCCAGCAGTTTCGCACAGAACTTCTATGGCTACACCTTC.